The 19 T cell receptor beta chains below were found in one sample sequenced in a study of a mutant IDH1 vaccine in newly diagnosed glioma. The time point is: week 23, last vaccination. The study gave 300 ug of mutant IDH1 20-mer peptide per vaccine dose, with topical imiquimod. Antigens of these TCRs are unknown. Only in-frame clones appear in the TCRdb table, and some are missing; sequencing was by immunoSEQ multiplex PCR. The sample lists some 33,000 clones, approximately 87% seen once, with less than 3% in the top ten. Sequenced material: PBMCs, taken from a glioma patient whose treatment included an IDH1 peptide vaccine. Source of these receptors: a man aged 40-55 years with glioma.

The chain joins TRBV7-2 to TRBJ1-4; D gene unclear. The CDR3 length is 13 residues. Germline values: CDR1 SGHTA, CDR2 FQGNSA. Trimming took 5 bases from V and 8 from J, leaving 12 bases between them. The CDR3 region has the DNA TGTGCCAGCAGCCCCCTCGTTTGGGAAAAACTGTTTTTT. It translates to CASSPLVWEKLFF. Using reference TRBV7-2 and TRBJ1-4 for the parts outside the CDR3, the full variable domain is GAGVSQSPSNKVTEKGKDVELRCDPISGHTALYWYRQSLGQGLEFLIYFQGNSAPDKSGLPSDRFSAERTGGSVSTLTIQRTQQEDSAVYLCASSPLVWEKLFFGSGTQLSVL.

The V gene is TRBV19, the J gene TRBJ1-5, with D uncertain. The V gene lost 3 bases and the J gene lost 4 bases, with 7 bases spanning the gap. Germline-derived CDR1 and CDR2 are LNHDA and SQIVND (reference sequence). CDR3 length: 13 residues. This CDR3 reads CASSMGLNQPQHF. CDR3 DNA: TGTGCCAGTAGTATGGGATTGAATCAGCCCCAGCATTTT.

This sequence joins TRBV5-6 and TRBJ2-1; TRBD2 is a possible D gene (8 bases). Germline CDR1 and CDR2: SGHDT and YYEEEE. The V and J ends lost 3 bases and 8 bases respectively, with 15 bases between them. This CDR3 spans 14 amino acids. CDR3 protein: CASSSPGGGYEQFF. CDR3 sequence (DNA): TGTGCCAGCAGCTCACCGGGAGGGGGCTATGAGCAGTTCTTC.

This clone has only one observation. The chain uses TRBV4-1 and TRBJ2-7; D unclear. Germline V gene lookup returns CDR1 MGHRA and CDR2 YSYEKL. The CDR3 sequence is 14 residues long. The V end lost 0 bases, the J end lost 6 bases, and 12 bases lay between the germline ends. As DNA, the CDR3 is TGCGCCAGCAGCCAAGATGGCCTCCGCCGCGAGCAGTACTTC. Translation: CASSQDGLRREQYF.

The V call is TRBV15, the J call TRBJ2-3; TRBD2 matches 7 bases. J gave up 2 bases and V 1 base, and 3 bases lay outside the gene matches. The CDR3 runs 15 residues. Germline V gene data show CDR1 as LNHNV and CDR2 as YYDKDF (reference sequence). The CDR3 region has the DNA TGTGCCACCAGCAGAGGCGGGGGATTCACAGATACGCAGTATTTT. The encoded protein is CATSRGGGFTDTQYF.

This clone was counted between two and nine times. The chain joins TRBV11-2 to TRBJ1-1; unclear D gene. Trimming stripped 0 bases from V and 1 base from J, with 3 bases between. CDR3 size: 13 residues. The germline CDR1 and CDR2 sequences are SGHAT and FQNNGV. The CDR3 nucleotides read TGTGCCAGCAGCTTAGAGAGGAACACTGAAGCTTTCTTT. It is translated as CASSLERNTEAFF.

The chain uses TRBV6-1 and TRBJ1-4; tentative D call: TRBD1 (5 bases). Germline CDR1 is MNHNS and CDR2 is SASEGT. There are 17 residues in the CDR3. Trimming pared 4 bases from V and 6 bases from J, leaving 21 bases between. This chain's CDR3 is CASSGDAGRRGDEKLFF. In nucleotides, the CDR3 is TGTGCCAGCAGTGGTGATGCGGGTAGGAGAGGGGATGAAAAACTGTTTTTT.

This chain links TRBV9 with TRBJ2-3; D is ambiguous. The V and J ends lost 4 bases and 0 bases respectively, with 12 bases between them. CDR1 SGDLS and CDR2 YYNGEE come from the germline V gene. The CDR3 has 15 residues. The CDR3 loop reads CASSPVRLSTDTQYF. The CDR3 DNA follows: TGTGCCAGCAGCCCTGTCCGACTGAGCACAGATACGCAGTATTTT.

This chain links TRBV6-1 with TRBJ2-5; no clear D. The CDR3 has 14 amino acids. Trimming took 4 bases from V and 5 from J, leaving 14 bases between them. Per germline, CDR1 MNHNS and CDR2 SASEGT. CDR3 amino acids: CASSAPAEPETQYF. The CDR3 coding sequence is TGTGCCAGCAGTGCGCCGGCCGAGCCGGAGACCCAGTACTTC.

This clone has only a few counts. The rearrangement links TRBV6-1 to TRBJ1-1; D unresolved. Per the germline V gene, CDR1 is MNHNS and CDR2 is SASEGT. The CDR3 is made up of 13 amino acids. The ends were cut back, 6 bases at V and 3 bases at J, with 11 bases in the middle. The CDR3 reads CASSGRSDTEAFF. CDR3 nucleotide sequence: TGTGCCAGCAGCGGACGGTCGGACACTGAAGCTTTCTTT.

The chain carries TRBV7-3 and TRBJ2-6, with D perhaps TRBD1 (5 bases). Germline CDR1 reads SGHTA; CDR2 reads FQGTGA. The CDR3 runs to 14 residues. The ends were cut back, 8 bases at V and 2 bases at J, with 10 bases in the middle. The CDR3, as DNA: TGTGCCAGCCTCAGGGCCCCTGGGGCCAACGTCCTGACTTTC. Translating it yields CASLRAPGANVLTF.

This chain connects TRBV13 to TRBJ1-4; no clear D. Germline assignment: CDR1 PRHDT and CDR2 FYEKMQ (reference sequence). The CDR3 has 14 residues. Trimming cost V 4 bases and J 5 bases, with 11 bases left between them. In DNA form, the CDR3 reads TGTGCCAGCAGCTATCGTCAGGAGAATGAAAAACTGTTTTTT. This gives the protein CASSYRQENEKLFF.

The chain has TRBV25-1 and TRBJ2-1; no firm D call. The V end was cut by 4 bases, the J end by 6 bases, with 7 bases between. Looked up from germline, CDR1 is MGHDK and CDR2 is SYGVNS. The CDR3 sequence is 12 residues long. The CDR3 here is CASSVTINEQFF. DNA for the CDR3: TGTGCCAGCAGTGTCACTATCAATGAGCAGTTCTTC.

This chain joins TRBV30 and TRBJ1-1; D unresolved. The CDR3 runs 12 residues. CDR1 and CDR2 (germline): GTSNPN, SVGIG (reference sequence). Trimming removed 2 bases from V and 1 base from J, with 5 bases in between. Written as DNA, the CDR3 is TGTGCCTGGAGTCACCAGAACACTGAAGCTTTCTTT. It codes for CAWSHQNTEAFF.

This clone was found once. V usage is TRBV5-4 and J usage is TRBJ2-1; D may be TRBD1 or TRBD2 (5 bases each). Between the trimmed V and J ends, which lost 5 bases and 7 bases, there was a span of 13 bases. Germline CDR1 reads SGHNT; CDR2 reads YYREEE (reference sequence). The CDR3 covers 13 residues. CDR3 sequence (DNA): TGTGCCAGCAGAACGGGGCTGGGAAATGAGCAGTTCTTC. This sequence encodes CASRTGLGNEQFF.

The chain carries TRBV7-3 and TRBJ2-1; 7 nucleotides align to TRBD1. The CDR3 consists of 13 residues. Germline values: CDR1 SGHTA, CDR2 FQGTGA. Trimming cost V 5 bases and J 9 bases; bases outside gene matches: 7. The CDR3 loop is CASSPMGQREQFF. The CDR3 DNA reads TGTGCCAGCAGCCCGATGGGACAGCGTGAGCAGTTCTTC. Drawing the rest from reference TRBV7-3 and TRBJ2-1, the complete variable domain is GAGVSQTPSNKVTEKGKYVELRCDPISGHTALYWYRQSLGQGPEFLIYFQGTGAADDSGLPNDRFFAVRPEGSVSTLKIQRTERGDSAVYLCASSPMGQREQFFGPGTRLTVL.

This clone is medium-sized. V gene TRBV18 combines with J gene TRBJ2-2; D is tentatively TRBD1 or TRBD2 (5 bases each). The CDR3 length is 13 residues. The V end was cut by 6 bases, the J end by 6 bases, with 11 bases between. Germline CDR1 KGHSH, CDR2 LQKENI. The CDR3 spells CASSTLGAGELFF. The CDR3 coding sequence is TGTGCCAGCTCCACTCTGGGGGCCGGGGAGCTGTTTTTT. Supplemented by reference TRBV18 and TRBJ2-2, the full variable domain reads NAGVMQNPRHLVRRRGQEARLRCSPMKGHSHVYWYRQLPEEGLKFMVYLQKENIIDESGMPKERFSAEFPKEGPSILRIQQVVRGDSAAYFCASSTLGAGELFFGEGSRLTVL.

This sequence joins TRBV6-6 and TRBJ1-6, with a tentative D call TRBD1 (5 bases). CDR1 and CDR2 from the germline V gene are MNHNY and SVGAGI (reference sequence). V lost 3 bases and J lost 5, with 14 bases in between. This CDR3 contains 16 residues. CDR3 loop: CASSYAGTDHNSPLHF. The CDR3 coding sequence is TGTGCCAGCAGTTATGCCGGGACCGATCATAATTCACCCCTCCACTTT.

This clone came up a few times. The chain carries TRBV9 and TRBJ1-1; 9 bases match TRBD1. Trimming removed 0 bases from V and 0 bases from J; junction bases left unmatched: 6. The CDR3 runs to 17 residues. Germline V gene data show CDR1 as SGDLS and CDR2 as YYNGEE. Here the CDR3 reads CASSVAPQGALNTEAFF. The CDR3 DNA is TGTGCCAGCAGCGTAGCGCCACAGGGGGCGTTGAACACTGAAGCTTTCTTT. The full variable domain, its missing parts supplied by reference TRBV9 and TRBJ1-1, is DSGVTQTPKHLITATGQRVTLRCSPRSGDLSVYWYQQSLDQGLQFLIQYYNGEERAKGNILERFSAQQFPDLHSELNLSSLELGDSALYFCASSVAPQGALNTEAFFGQGTRLTVV.